This TCR beta chain was obtained from a study of cytomegalovirus exposure and HLA in healthy donors. PCR primers comprised 60 Vbeta and 13 Jbeta primers. Some clones are missing from TCRdb's copy, which holds only in-frame ones; the method was immunoSEQ multiplex PCR. This table holds around 140,000 clones, nearly 90% found once. Germline V gene lookup returns CDR1 SGDLS and CDR2 YYNGEE. V gave up 2 bases and J gave up 6 bases; unmatched junction bases: 5. The CDR3 sequence is 13 residues long. The chain has TRBV9 and TRBJ2-7; 7 bases are a match to TRBD2. The source is a woman in her thirties or forties in good health and CMV-seronegative. Sequencing was done on a sample of PBMCs. The CDR3 bases are TGTGCCAGCAGCGTTGACCCTAGCGGCGAGCAGTACTTC. Amino acids: CASSVDPSGEQYF.